The T cell receptor beta chain described here comes from a study of T-cell reconstitution after alpha-beta-depleted transplantation in children. Notes on the study in general: Expanded graft clones, several hundred of them, were reportedly the source of alpha-beta T cells about two months after transplant.

The CDR3 is 15 residues long. Trimming took 6 bases from V and 4 from J; bases not matched to a gene: 11. Germline-derived CDR1 and CDR2 are ENHRY and SYGVKD. The TCRbeta library was prepared with unique molecular identifiers. TCRdb recomputed calls from the PCR reads with MiXCR, one row per CDR3 protein. The sample includes roughly 5,000 distinct CDR3 sequences, roughly 7.3% of them seen just once. This clonotype is medium-sized in the sample. What it binds is not known. This material consisted of PBMCs, mostly from graft donor cells, taken 60 days after TCRalphabeta/CD19-depleted stem cell transplant. The clonotype comes from a boy under two years old who had a stem cell transplant for SCID, so the T cells may come from the graft donor. V and J are TRBV10-3 and TRBJ2-7; 8 bases are a match to TRBD1. Here the CDR3 DNA reads TGTGCCATCAGGACCCCCGGGACAGGAGGATACGAGCAGTACTTC. Amino acid sequence: CAIRTPGTGGYEQYF.